The next 6 T cell receptor beta chains were all read from a single sample in a study of CD8+ T cells in alopecia areata. Treatment reported: oral pan-JAK inhibitor, 5-10 mg twice daily. The sequencing template was cDNA reverse transcribed from extracted RNA. Only in-frame clones appear in the TCRdb table, and some are missing; sequencing was by immunoSEQ multiplex PCR. The table has about 250,000 clones, 60% seen once. Sequencing used CD4+ T cells sorted from blood, obtained at approximately week 52, from a patient treated with tofacitinib. Every receptor here comes from a human donor with alopecia areata.

This clone has only a few counts. This chain links TRBV27 with TRBJ2-7, with D perhaps given as TRBD1 or TRBD2 (6 bases each). The germline V gene encodes CDR1 MNHEY and CDR2 SMNVEV (reference sequence). Trimming shortened V by 3 bases and J by 3 bases, and 12 bases separated the two germline ends. This CDR3 spans 14 amino acids. CDR3 sequence: CASSFQGGGYEQYF. The CDR3 DNA is TGTGCCAGCAGTTTCCAAGGGGGAGGCTACGAGCAGTACTTC.

The chain is built from TRBV30 and TRBJ2-7; 10 positions agree with TRBD1. The CDR3 loop spans 15 amino acids. CDR1 is GTSNPN and CDR2 is SVGIG in the germline V gene (reference sequence). V dropped 8 bases and J dropped 2; count of bases not matched to a gene: 12. The CDR3 DNA sequence: TGTGCCAGTGGACAGGGGGGAATTCCCACCTACGAGCAGTACTTC. This sequence encodes CASGQGGIPTYEQYF.

The chain employs TRBV6-1 and TRBJ2-1; TRBD2 matches 8 bases. Germline assignment: CDR1 MNHNS and CDR2 SASEGT. This CDR3 region has 15 residues. Trimming removed 5 bases from V and 0 bases from J; junction bases left unmatched: 3. CDR3 in amino acids: CASSTGGSSYNEQFF. The CDR3 nucleotides are TGTGCCAGCAGTACGGGGGGGAGCTCCTACAATGAGCAGTTCTTC.

V usage is TRBV6-1 and J usage is TRBJ1-2; 8 bases line up with TRBD1. V shed 6 bases, J shed 4 bases, and the junction held 4 bases outside the gene matches. The CDR3 extends over 13 amino acids. From germline, CDR1 is MNHNS and CDR2 SASEGT. CDR3 sequence (DNA): TGTGCCAGCAGCCCAGGGGGCAGCTATGGCTACACCTTC. Translated: CASSPGGSYGYTF.

The rearrangement links TRBV7-6 to TRBJ2-1, with 15 positions matching TRBD2. Germline values: CDR1 SGHVS, CDR2 FNYEAQ. The CDR3 contains 16 residues. Trimming took 1 base from V and 7 from J; bases not matched to a gene: 2. CDR3 protein: CASSLGTSGGANEQFF. CDR3 in DNA: TGTGCCAGCAGCTTAGGGACTAGCGGGGGGGCAAATGAGCAGTTCTTC.

This clone turned up a few times. The chain recombines TRBV29-1 with TRBJ2-3; D gene ambiguous. Germline assignment: CDR1 SQVTM and CDR2 ANQGSEA. Between the trimmed V and J ends, which lost 5 bases and 0 bases, there was a span of 18 bases. This CDR3 is 16 amino acids long. The CDR3 is CSVLSPGETSTDTQYF. The CDR3 region has the DNA TGCAGCGTTTTATCCCCTGGGGAAACTAGCACAGATACGCAGTATTTT.